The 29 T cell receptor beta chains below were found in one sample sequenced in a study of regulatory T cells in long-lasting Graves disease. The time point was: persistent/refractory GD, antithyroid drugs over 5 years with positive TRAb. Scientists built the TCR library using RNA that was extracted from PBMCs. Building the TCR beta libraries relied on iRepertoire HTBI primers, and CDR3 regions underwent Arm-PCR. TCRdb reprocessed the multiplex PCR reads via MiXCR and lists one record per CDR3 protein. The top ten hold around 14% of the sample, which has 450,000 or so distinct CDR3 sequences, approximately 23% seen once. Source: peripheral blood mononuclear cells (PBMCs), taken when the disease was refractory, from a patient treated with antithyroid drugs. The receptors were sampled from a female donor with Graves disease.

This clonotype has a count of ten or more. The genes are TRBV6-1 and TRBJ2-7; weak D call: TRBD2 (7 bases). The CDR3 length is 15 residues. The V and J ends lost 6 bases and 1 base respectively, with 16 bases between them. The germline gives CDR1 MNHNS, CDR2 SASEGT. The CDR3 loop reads CASSNPRGASYEQYF. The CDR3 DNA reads TGTGCCAGCAGCAATCCTCGGGGGGCTTCCTACGAGCAGTACTTC.

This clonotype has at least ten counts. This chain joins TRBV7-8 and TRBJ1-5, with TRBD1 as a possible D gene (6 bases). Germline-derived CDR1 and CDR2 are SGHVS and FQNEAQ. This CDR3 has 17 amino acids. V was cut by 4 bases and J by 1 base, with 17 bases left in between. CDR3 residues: CASSSNRGQTSNQPQHF. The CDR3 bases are TGTGCCAGCAGCTCCAACCGCGGACAGACCAGCAATCAGCCCCAGCATTTT.

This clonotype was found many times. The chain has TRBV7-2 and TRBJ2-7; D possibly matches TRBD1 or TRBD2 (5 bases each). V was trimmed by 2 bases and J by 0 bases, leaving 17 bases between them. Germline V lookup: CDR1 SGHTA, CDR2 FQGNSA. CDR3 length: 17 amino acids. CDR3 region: CASSLRSGPGSSYEQYF. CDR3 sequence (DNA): TGTGCCAGCAGCTTACGCTCGGGCCCAGGGAGCTCCTACGAGCAGTACTTC.

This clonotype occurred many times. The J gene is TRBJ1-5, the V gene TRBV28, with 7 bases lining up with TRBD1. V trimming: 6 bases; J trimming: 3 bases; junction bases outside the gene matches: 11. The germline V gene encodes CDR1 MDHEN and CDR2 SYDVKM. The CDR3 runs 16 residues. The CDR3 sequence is CASRHSGGRSNQPQHF. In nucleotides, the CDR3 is TGTGCCAGCAGACACTCAGGGGGGAGATCCAATCAGCCCCAGCATTTT.

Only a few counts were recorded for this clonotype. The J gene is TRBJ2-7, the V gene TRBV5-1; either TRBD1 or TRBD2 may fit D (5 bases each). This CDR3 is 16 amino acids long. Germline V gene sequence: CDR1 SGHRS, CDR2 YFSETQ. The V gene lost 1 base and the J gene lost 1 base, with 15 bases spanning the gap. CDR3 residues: CASSLQAGSTSYEQYF. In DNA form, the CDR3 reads TGCGCCAGCAGCTTGCAGGCAGGGAGCACATCCTACGAGCAGTACTTC.

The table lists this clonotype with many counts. The CDR3 is CASSLRGPGTEAFF. The CDR3 region has the DNA TGTGCCAGCAGTTTAAGGGGGCCTGGCACTGAAGCTTTCTTT. V gene TRBV27 combines with J gene TRBJ1-1, with TRBD1 matching 7 bases. This CDR3 region has 14 residues. The J segment lost 4 bases and the V segment lost 2 bases, leaving 4 bases of the junction unmatched. Germline assignment: CDR1 MNHEY and CDR2 SMNVEV (reference sequence).

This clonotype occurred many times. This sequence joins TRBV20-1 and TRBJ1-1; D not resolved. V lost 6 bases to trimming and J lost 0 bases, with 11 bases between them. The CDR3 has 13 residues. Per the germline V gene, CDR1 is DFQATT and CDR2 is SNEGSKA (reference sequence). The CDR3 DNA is TGCAGTGCCCCGGGCAGCTTGAACACTGAAGCTTTCTTT. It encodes CSAPGSLNTEAFF.

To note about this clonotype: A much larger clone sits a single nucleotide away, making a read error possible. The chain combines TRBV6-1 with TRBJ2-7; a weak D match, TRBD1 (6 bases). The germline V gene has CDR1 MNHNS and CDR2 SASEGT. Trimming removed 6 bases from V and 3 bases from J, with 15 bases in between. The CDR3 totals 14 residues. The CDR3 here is CASRPRDKYYEQYF. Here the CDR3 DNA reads TGTGCCAGCAGACCCCGGGACAAATACTACGAGCAGTACTTC.

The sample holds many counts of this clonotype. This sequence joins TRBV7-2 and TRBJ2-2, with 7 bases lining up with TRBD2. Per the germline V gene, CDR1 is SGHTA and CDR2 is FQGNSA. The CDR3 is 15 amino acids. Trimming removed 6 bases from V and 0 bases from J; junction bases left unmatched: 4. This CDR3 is CASRTGLSNTGELFF. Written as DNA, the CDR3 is TGTGCCAGCAGGACGGGACTATCGAACACCGGGGAGCTGTTTTTT.

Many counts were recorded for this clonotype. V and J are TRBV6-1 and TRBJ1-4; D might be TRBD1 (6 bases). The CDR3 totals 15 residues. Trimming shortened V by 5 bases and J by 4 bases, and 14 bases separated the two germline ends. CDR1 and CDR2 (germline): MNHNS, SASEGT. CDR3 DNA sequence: TGTGCCAGCAGTCCATTGACAGGCCTTAATGAAAAACTGTTTTTT. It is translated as CASSPLTGLNEKLFF.

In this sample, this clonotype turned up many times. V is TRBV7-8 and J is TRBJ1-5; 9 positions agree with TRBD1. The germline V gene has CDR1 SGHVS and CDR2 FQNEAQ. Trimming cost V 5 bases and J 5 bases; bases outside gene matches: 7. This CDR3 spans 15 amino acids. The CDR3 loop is CASSPAGTGHQPQHF. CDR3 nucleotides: TGTGCCAGCAGCCCCGCCGGGACAGGGCATCAGCCCCAGCATTTT.

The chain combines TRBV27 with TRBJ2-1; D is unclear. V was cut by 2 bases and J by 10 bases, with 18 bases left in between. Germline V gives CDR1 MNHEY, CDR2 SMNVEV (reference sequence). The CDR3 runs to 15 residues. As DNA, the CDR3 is TGTGCCAGCAGTTTACTCTTAAGGCTCCAGGAAGAGCAGTTCTTC. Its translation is CASSLLLRLQEEQFF.

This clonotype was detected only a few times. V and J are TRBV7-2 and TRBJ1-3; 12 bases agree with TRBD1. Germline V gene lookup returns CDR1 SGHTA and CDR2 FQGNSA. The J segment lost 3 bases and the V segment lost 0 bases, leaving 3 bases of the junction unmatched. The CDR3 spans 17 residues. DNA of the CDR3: TGTGCCAGCAGCTTAGCGGGACAGGGGGCGTTTGGAAACACCATATATTTT. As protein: CASSLAGQGAFGNTIYF.

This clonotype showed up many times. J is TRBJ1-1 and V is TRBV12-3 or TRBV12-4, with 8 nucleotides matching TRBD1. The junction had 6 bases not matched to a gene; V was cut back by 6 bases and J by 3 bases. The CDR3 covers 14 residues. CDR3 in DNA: TGTGCCAGCAGATGGACAGGGCGGGACACTGAAGCTTTCTTT. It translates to CASRWTGRDTEAFF.

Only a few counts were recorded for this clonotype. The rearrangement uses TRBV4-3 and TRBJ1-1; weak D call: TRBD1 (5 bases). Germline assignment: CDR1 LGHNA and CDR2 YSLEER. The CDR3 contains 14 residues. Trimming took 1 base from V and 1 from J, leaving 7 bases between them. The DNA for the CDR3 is TGCGCCAGCAGCCAAGGGACACAGAACACTGAAGCTTTCTTT. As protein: CASSQGTQNTEAFF.

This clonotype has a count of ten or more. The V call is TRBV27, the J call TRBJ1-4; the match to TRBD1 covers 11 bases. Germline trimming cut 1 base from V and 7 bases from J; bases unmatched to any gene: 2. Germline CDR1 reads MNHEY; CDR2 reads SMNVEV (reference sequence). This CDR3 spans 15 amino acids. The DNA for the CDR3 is TGTGCCAGCAGTTTATTCGGACAGGGGGCTGAAAAACTGTTTTTT. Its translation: CASSLFGQGAEKLFF.

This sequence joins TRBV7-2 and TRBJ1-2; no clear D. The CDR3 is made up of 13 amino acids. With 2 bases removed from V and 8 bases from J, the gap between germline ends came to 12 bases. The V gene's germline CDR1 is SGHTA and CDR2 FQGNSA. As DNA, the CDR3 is TGTGCCAGCAGCTTATCTCAAGGGCTCGGCTACACCTTC. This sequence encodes CASSLSQGLGYTF.

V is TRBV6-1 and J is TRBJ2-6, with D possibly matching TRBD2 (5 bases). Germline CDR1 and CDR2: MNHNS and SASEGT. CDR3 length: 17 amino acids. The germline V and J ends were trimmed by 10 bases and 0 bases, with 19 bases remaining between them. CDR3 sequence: CATKTIEANSGANVLTF. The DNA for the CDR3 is TGTGCCACCAAGACTATAGAAGCGAACTCTGGGGCCAACGTCCTGACTTTC.

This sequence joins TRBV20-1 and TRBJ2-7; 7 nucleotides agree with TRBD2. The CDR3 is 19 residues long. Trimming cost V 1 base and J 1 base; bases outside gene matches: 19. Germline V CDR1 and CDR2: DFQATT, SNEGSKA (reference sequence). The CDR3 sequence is CSARGEPHQGTIGSYEQYF. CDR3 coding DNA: TGCAGTGCTAGAGGGGAACCTCACCAAGGGACTATAGGATCCTACGAGCAGTACTTC.

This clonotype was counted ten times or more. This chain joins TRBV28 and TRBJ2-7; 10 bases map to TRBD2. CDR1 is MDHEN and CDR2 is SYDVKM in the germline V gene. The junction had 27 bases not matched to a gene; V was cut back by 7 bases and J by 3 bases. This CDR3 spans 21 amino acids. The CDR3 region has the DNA TGTGCCAGCAACCTCCCGGGCCGGGAGCGGGAGGGAAAGATAGAACGCTACGAGCAGTACTTC. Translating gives CASNLPGREREGKIERYEQYF.

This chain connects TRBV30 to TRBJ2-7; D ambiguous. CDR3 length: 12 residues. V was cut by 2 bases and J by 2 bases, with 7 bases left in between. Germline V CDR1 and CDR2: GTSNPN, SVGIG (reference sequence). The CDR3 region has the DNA TGTGCCTGGAGTCGGCAGGCCTACGAGCAGTACTTC. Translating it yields CAWSRQAYEQYF.

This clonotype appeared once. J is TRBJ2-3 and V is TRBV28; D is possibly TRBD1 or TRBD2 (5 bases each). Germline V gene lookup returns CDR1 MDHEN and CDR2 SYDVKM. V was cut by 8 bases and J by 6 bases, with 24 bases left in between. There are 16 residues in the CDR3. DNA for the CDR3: TGTGCCAGCCCAGTTTATATGGGGACCACTGCGGATACGCAGTATTTT. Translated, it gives CASPVYMGTTADTQYF.

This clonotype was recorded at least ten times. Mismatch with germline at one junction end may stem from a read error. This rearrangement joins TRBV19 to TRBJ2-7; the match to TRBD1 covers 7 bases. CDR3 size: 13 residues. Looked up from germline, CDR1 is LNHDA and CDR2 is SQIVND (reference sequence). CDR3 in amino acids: CASSIGGTYEQYF. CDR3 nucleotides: TGTGCCAGCAGTATAGGGGGCACCTACGAGCAGTACTTC.

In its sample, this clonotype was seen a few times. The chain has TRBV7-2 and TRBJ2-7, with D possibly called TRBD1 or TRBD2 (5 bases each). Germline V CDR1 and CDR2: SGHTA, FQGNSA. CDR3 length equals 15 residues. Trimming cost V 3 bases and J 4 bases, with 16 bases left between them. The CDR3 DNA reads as TGTGCCAGCAGCTTGGGTCGGGGCCCCCTGTACGAGCAGTACTTC. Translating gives CASSLGRGPLYEQYF. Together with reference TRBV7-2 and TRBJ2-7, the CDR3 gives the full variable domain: GAGVSQSPSNKVTEKGKDVELRCDPISGHTALYWYRQSLGQGLEFLIYFQGNSAPDKSGLPSDRFSAERTGGSVSTLTIQRTQQEDSAVYLCASSLGRGPLYEQYFGPGTRLTVT.

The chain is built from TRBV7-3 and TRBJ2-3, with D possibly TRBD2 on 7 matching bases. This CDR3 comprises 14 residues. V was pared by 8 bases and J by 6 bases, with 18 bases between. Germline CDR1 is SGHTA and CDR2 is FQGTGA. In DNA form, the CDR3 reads TGTGCCAGCTCGGGGGGCCCCGGTTGGGATACGCAGTATTTT. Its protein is CASSGGPGWDTQYF.

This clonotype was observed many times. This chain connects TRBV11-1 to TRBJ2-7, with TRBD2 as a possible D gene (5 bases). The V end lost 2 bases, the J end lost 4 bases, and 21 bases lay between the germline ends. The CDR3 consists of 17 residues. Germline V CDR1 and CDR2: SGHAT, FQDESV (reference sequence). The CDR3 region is CASSLIAAASRPYEQYF. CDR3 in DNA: TGTGCCAGCAGCTTAATAGCAGCGGCCAGCCGACCTTACGAGCAGTACTTC.

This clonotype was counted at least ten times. CDR3 protein: CASSDGQGSTGELFF. CDR3 nucleotides: TGTGCCAGCAGTGACGGACAGGGGAGCACCGGGGAGCTGTTTTTT. The chain joins TRBV6-1 to TRBJ2-2; 9 bases are shared with TRBD1. V lost 3 bases, J lost 4 bases, and 3 bases stayed unmatched. This CDR3 region has 15 residues. The germline V gene encodes CDR1 MNHNS and CDR2 SASEGT.

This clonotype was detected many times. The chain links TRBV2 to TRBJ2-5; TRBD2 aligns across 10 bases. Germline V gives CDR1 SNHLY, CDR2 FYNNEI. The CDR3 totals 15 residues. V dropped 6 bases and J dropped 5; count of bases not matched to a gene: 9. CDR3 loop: CASRSSGRSPETQYF. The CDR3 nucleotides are TGTGCCAGCAGGTCTAGCGGGAGAAGTCCCGAGACCCAGTACTTC. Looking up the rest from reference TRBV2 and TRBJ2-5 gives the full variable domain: EPEVTQTPSHQVTQMGQEVILRCVPISNHLYFYWYRQILGQKVEFLVSFYNNEISEKSEIFDDQFSVERPDGSNFTLKIRSTKLEDSAMYFCASRSSGRSPETQYFGPGTRLLVL.

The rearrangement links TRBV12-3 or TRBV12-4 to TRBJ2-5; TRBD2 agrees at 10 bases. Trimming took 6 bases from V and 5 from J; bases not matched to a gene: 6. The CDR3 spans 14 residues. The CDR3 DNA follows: TGTGCCAGCAGGGAAGCGGGGGGGCCGGAGACCCAGTACTTC. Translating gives CASREAGGPETQYF.